One sample yielded the 3 T cell receptor beta chains listed below, sequenced in a study of cytomegalovirus exposure and HLA in healthy donors. 13 Jbeta primers and 60 Vbeta primers were used for the PCR. Profiled with immunoSEQ multiplex PCR; TCRdb holds only in-frame clones, not every one. In the table there are some 190,000 clones, roughly four fifths of which are singletons. The sequenced material came from PBMCs. The origin of the receptors is a man aged 35 to 55 in good health and CMV-seropositive.

V usage is TRBV6-5 and J usage is TRBJ1-5, with D maybe TRBD1 (6 bases). Germline V gene sequence: CDR1 MNHEY, CDR2 SVGAGI. V shed 6 bases and J shed 2 bases, with 14 bases lying between them. The CDR3 has 15 residues. CDR3 loop: CASRLQGSGNQPQHF. The CDR3, as DNA: TGTGCCAGCAGGCTACAGGGATCGGGCAATCAGCCCCAGCATTTT.

This clone was seen more than once but under ten times. V gene TRBV7-3 combines with J gene TRBJ1-1; tentative D call: TRBD1 (5 bases). Germline CDR1 is SGHTA and CDR2 is FQGTGA. This CDR3 has 14 amino acids. Trimming left V 5 bases short and J 4 bases short, with 14 bases between. The CDR3 loop is CASSPQAGGTEAFF. CDR3 coding DNA: TGTGCCAGCAGCCCCCAGGCGGGGGGCACTGAAGCTTTCTTT.

CDR3 in amino acids: CASSRTSKDTQYF. In nucleotides, the CDR3 is TGTGCCAGCAGCCGTACTAGTAAAGATACGCAGTATTTT. This chain uses TRBV5-8 with TRBJ2-3; D may be TRBD2 (5 bases). Trimming took off 4 bases at V and 5 bases at J, with 11 bases between the two ends. In germline, CDR1 is SGHTS, CDR2 YDEGEE. The CDR3 has 13 residues.